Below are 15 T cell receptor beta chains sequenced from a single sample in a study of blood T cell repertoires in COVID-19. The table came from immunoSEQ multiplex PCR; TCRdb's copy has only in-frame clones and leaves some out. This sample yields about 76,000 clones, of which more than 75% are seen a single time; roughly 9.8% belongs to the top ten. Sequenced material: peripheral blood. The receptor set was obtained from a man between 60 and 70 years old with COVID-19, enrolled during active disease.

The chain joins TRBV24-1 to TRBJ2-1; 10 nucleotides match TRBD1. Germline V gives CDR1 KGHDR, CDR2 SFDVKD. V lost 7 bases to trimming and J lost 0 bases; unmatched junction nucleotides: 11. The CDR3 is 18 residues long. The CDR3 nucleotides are TGTGCCACCAGCCCCGGGACAGGGGTCATTTTCTCCTACAATGAGCAGTTCTTC. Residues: CATSPGTGVIFSYNEQFF.

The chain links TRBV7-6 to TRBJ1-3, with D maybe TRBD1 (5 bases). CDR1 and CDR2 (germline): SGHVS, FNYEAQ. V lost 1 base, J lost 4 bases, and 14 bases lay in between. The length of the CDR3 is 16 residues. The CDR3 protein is CASSLGGGTTGNTIYF. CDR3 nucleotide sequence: TGTGCCAGCAGCTTAGGGGGCGGGACGACAGGAAACACCATATATTTT.

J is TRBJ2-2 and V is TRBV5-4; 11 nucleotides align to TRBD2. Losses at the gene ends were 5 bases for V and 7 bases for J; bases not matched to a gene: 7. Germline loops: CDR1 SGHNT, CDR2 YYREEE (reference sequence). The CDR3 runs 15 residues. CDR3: CASRLTSGDLGELFF. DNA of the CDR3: TGTGCCAGCAGGCTGACTAGCGGGGATCTCGGGGAGCTGTTTTTT. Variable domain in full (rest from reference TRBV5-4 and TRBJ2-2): ETGVTQSPTHLIKTRGQQVTLRCSSQSGHNTVSWYQQALGQGPQFIFQYYREEENGRGNFPPRFSGLQFPNYSSELNVNALELDDSALYLCASRLTSGDLGELFFGEGSRLTVL.

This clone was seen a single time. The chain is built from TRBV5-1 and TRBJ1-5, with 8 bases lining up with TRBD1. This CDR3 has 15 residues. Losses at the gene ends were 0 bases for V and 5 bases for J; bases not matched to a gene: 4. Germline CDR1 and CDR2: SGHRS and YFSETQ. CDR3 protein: CASSLGTGGHQPQHF. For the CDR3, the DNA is TGCGCCAGCAGCTTGGGAACAGGGGGACATCAGCCCCAGCATTTT. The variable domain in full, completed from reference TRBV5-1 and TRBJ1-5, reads KAGVTQTPRYLIKTRGQQVTLSCSPISGHRSVSWYQQTPGQGLQFLFEYFSETQRNKGNFPGRFSGRQFSNSRSEMNVSTLELGDSALYLCASSLGTGGHQPQHFGDGTRLSIL.

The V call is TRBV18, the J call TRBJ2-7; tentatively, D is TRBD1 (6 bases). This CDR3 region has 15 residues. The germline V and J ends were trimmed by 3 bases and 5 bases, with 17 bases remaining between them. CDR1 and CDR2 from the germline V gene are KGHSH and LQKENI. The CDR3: CASSPTQGGDHEQYF. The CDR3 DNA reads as TGTGCCAGCTCACCCACACAGGGTGGCGACCACGAGCAGTACTTC. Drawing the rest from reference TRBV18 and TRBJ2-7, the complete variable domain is NAGVMQNPRHLVRRRGQEARLRCSPMKGHSHVYWYRQLPEEGLKFMVYLQKENIIDESGMPKERFSAEFPKEGPSILRIQQVVRGDSAAYFCASSPTQGGDHEQYFGPGTRLTVT.

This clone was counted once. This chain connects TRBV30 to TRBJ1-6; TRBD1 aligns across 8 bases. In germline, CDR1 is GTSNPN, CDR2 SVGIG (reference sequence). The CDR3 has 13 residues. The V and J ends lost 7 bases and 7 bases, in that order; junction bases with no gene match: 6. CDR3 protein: CASSGGGNSPLHF. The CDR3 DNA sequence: TGTGCCTCTTCAGGGGGCGGAAATTCACCCCTCCACTTT.

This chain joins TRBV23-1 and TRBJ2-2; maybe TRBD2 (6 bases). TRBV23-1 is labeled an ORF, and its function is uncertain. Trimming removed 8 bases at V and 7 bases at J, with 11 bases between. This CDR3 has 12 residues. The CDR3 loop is CASRGAGGELFF. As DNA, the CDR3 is TGCGCCAGCCGCGGGGCTGGCGGGGAGCTGTTTTTT.

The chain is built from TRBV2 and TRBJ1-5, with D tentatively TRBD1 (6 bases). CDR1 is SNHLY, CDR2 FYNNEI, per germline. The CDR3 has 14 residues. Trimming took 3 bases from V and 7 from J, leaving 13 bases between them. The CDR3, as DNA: TGTGCCAGCAGTGACCAAGACAGGAGACAGCCCCAGCATTTT. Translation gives CASSDQDRRQPQHF.

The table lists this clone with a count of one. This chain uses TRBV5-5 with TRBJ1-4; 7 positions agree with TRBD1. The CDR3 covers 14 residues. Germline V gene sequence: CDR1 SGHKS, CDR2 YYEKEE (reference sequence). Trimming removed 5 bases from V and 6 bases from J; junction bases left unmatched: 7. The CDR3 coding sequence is TGTGCCAGCAGTTTAGACAGGGTTGATGAAAAACTGTTTTTT. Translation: CASSLDRVDEKLFF.

CDR3 nucleotide sequence: TGTGCCAGCATGTTTAGCGGGGGAGAGACCCAGTACTTC. Amino acid sequence: CASMFSGGETQYF. The chain couples TRBV6-5 to TRBJ2-5, with 9 bases matching TRBD2. V lost 7 bases to trimming and J lost 4 bases; unmatched junction nucleotides: 4. The CDR3 totals 13 residues. Per the germline V gene, CDR1 is MNHEY and CDR2 is SVGAGI.

The CDR3 DNA reads as TGCGCCAGCAGCTTGACGGATAATTCACCCCTCCACTTT. This sequence encodes CASSLTDNSPLHF. The chain carries TRBV5-1 and TRBJ1-6; D gene unclear. V dropped 1 base and J dropped 5 bases, with 4 bases sitting between them. CDR3 length: 13 amino acids. In germline, CDR1 is SGHRS, CDR2 YFSETQ.

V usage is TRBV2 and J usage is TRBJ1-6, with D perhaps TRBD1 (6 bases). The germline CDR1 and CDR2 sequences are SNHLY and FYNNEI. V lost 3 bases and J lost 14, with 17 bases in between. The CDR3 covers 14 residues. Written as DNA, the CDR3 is TGTGCCAGCAGTGACGGCCAGGGGTCCCCCACCCTCCACTTT. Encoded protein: CASSDGQGSPTLHF. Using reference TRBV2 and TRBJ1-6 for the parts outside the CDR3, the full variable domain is EPEVTQTPSHQVTQMGQEVILRCVPISNHLYFYWYRQILGQKVEFLVSFYNNEISEKSEIFDDQFSVERPDGSNFTLKIRSTKLEDSAMYFCASSDGQGSPTLHFGNGTRLTVT.

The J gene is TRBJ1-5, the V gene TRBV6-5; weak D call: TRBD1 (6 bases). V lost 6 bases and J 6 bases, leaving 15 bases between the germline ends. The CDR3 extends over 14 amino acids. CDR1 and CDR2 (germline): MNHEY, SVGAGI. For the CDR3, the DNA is TGTGCCAGCAGCCCCAACCAGGGGACTCAGCCCCAGCATTTT. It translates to CASSPNQGTQPQHF.

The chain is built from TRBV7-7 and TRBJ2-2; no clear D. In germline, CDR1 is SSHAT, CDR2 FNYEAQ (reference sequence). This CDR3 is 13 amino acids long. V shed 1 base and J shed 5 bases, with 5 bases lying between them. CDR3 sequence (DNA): TGTGCCAGCAGCTTAGAACGGACCGGGGAGCTGTTTTTT. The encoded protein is CASSLERTGELFF.

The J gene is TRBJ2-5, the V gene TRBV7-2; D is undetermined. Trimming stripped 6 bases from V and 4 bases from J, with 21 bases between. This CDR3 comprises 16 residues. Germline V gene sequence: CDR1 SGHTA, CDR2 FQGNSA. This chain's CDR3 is CASRPYQRPAPETQYF. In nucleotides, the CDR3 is TGTGCCAGCAGACCCTATCAGCGCCCAGCTCCAGAGACCCAGTACTTC.